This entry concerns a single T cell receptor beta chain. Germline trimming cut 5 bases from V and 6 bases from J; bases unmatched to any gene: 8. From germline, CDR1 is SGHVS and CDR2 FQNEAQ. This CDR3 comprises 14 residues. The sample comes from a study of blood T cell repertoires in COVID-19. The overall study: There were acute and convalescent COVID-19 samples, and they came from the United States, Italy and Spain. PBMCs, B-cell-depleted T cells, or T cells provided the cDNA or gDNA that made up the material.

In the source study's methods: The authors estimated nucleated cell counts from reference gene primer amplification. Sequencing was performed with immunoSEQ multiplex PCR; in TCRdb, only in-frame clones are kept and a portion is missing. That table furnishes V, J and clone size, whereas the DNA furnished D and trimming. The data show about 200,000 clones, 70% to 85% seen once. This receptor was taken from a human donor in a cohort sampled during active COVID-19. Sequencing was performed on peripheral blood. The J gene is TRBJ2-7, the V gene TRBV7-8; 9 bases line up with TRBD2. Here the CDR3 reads CASSRSWREGEQYF. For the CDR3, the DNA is TGTGCCAGCAGCCGTTCCTGGCGGGAGGGCGAGCAGTACTTC.